This TCR beta chain was identified in a study of cytomegalovirus exposure and HLA in healthy donors. Notes on the study in general: The productive fraction for most TCR beta V segments was about 90% or about 30% in an earlier analysis. Apart from CMV serostatus, no immune exposure information was available.

The CDR3 has 17 amino acids. The PCR used 60 Vbeta and 13 Jbeta primers. Clones were read by immunoSEQ multiplex PCR, and TCRdb kept only the in-frame ones, dropping some. Of 95,000 to 150,000 clones in the sample, 70% to 85% were seen once. In this sample, this clone turned up once. What it binds is not known. This TCR came from a human donor in good health. The rearrangement links TRBV21-1 to TRBJ2-1; TRBD2 is taken as the D call from the table, unchecked against the DNA. TRBV21-1 is a pseudogene segment. Sequenced sample: PBMCs. This CDR3 reads CASSSSTGTSVHNEQFF. The CDR3 nucleotides read TGTGCCAGCAGCTCCTCTACCGGGACTAGCGTCCACAATGAGCAGTTCTTC.